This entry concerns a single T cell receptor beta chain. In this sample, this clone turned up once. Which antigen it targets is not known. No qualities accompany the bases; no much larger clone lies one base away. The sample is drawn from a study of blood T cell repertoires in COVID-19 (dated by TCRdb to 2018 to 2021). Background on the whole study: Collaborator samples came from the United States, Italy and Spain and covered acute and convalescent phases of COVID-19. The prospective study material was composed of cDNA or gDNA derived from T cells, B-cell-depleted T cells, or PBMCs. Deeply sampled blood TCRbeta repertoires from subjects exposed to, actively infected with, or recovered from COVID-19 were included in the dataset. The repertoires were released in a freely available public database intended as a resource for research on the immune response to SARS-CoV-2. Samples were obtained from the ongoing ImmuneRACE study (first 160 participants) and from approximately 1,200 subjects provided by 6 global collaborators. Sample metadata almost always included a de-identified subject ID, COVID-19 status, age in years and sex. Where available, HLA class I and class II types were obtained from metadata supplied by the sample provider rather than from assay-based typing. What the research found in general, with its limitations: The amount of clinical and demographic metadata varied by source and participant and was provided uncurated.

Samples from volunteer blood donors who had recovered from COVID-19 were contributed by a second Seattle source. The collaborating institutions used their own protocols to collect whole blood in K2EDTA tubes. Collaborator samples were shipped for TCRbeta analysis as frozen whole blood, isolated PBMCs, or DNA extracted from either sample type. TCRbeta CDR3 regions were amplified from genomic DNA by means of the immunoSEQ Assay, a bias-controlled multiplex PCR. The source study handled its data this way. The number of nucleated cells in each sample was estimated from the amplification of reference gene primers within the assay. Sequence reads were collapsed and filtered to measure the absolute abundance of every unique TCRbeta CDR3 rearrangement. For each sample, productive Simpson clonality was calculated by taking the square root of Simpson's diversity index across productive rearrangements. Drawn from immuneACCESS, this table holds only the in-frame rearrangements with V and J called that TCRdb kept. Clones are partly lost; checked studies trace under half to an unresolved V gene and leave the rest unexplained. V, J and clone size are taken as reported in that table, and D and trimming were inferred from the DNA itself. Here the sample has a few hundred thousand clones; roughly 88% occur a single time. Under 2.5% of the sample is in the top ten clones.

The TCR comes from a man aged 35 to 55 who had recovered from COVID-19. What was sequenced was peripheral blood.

The CDR3 loop reads CASRGTSDNWANEKLFF. The DNA sequence is TGTGCCAGCAGGGGCACTTCTGACAACTGGGCTAATGAAAAACTGTTTTTT. The V gene is TRBV27 and the J gene is TRBJ1-4; the D segment cannot be called with confidence. V gives up 6 bases and J gives up 3 bases, and the segment between their germline ends measures 20 bases. CDR1 and CDR2, per the germline V gene (reference sequence), are MNHEY and SMNVEV. The CDR3 sequence holds 17 residues, the cysteine and phenylalanine included. Only the CDR3 portion is preserved as DNA: 51 bases, with reading frame beginning at the first base.